The 10 T cell receptor beta chains below were found in one sample sequenced in a study of blood T cell repertoires in COVID-19 (TCRdb year 2020). Library preparation was by the immunoSEQ multiplex PCR assay. This immuneACCESS table, as held by TCRdb, lists in-frame sequences with V and J called but not all clones. Of the missing ones, under half trace to an unresolved V gene in checked studies; the others have no known cause. This sample has about 60,000 clones in its table, and about 80% of those were observed once. The ten largest clones represent roughly 3.9% of the sample. Specimen: peripheral blood. The receptor source for this set is a man between 60 and 70 years old with acute or convalescent COVID-19.

This chain links TRBV5-4 with TRBJ1-2; possibly TRBD1 for D (6 bases). Looked up from germline, CDR1 is SGHNT and CDR2 is YYREEE (reference sequence). The CDR3 extends over 14 amino acids. With 4 bases removed from V and 1 base from J, the gap between germline ends came to 11 bases. The CDR3 DNA reads TGTGCCAGCAGCGCCCCGGACAGTAACTATGGCTACACCTTC. It yields the protein CASSAPDSNYGYTF.

V and J are TRBV7-9 and TRBJ2-5; possibly TRBD2 for D (5 bases). Germline CDR1 reads SEHNR; CDR2 reads FQNEAQ (reference sequence). The CDR3 is 15 residues long. V shed 4 bases and J shed 1 base, with 13 bases lying between them. Here the CDR3 reads CASSSRGPFQETQYF. CDR3 in DNA: TGTGCCAGCAGCTCCCGGGGTCCTTTCCAAGAGACCCAGTACTTC.

The chain employs TRBV5-1 and TRBJ2-2; TRBD2 is a possible D gene (6 bases). V was shortened by 5 bases and J by 10 bases, with 15 bases between the two germline ends. The CDR3 is 13 residues long. The germline gives CDR1 SGHRS, CDR2 YFSETQ. The CDR3 is CASRDLAAEELFF. The CDR3 DNA follows: TGCGCCAGCAGGGACTTAGCGGCCGAGGAGCTGTTTTTT.

The chain links TRBV4-1 to TRBJ2-3; D not certain. The CDR3 length is 15 residues. V lost 0 bases and J 4 bases, leaving 11 bases between the germline ends. Per germline, CDR1 MGHRA and CDR2 YSYEKL. In DNA form, the CDR3 reads TGCGCCAGCAGCCAAGAATGGGCCCCTTCAGATACGCAGTATTTT. Protein: CASSQEWAPSDTQYF.

This chain joins TRBV7-2 and TRBJ2-5; 11 bases are a match to TRBD1. This CDR3 spans 15 amino acids. V was pared by 3 bases and J by 6 bases, with 6 bases of the junction left unmatched. Germline CDR1 reads SGHTA; CDR2 reads FQGNSA. The CDR3 DNA is TGTGCCAGCAGCTTGTCCGGGACAGGGGGTAAGACCCAGTACTTC. Protein product: CASSLSGTGGKTQYF.

The chain has TRBV10-3 and TRBJ1-2; TRBD1 matches 7 bases. CDR3 size: 14 residues. Losses at the gene ends were 7 bases for V and 5 bases for J; bases not matched to a gene: 10. CDR1 and CDR2 from the germline V gene are ENHRY and SYGVKD. DNA of the CDR3: TGTGCCATCAAGGCGGACAGGAAAGAATATGGCTACACCTTC. This encodes CAIKADRKEYGYTF.

The CDR3 DNA sequence: TGTGCCTGGACTACCGGACTAGCGGGTGACAATGAGCAGTTCTTC. This sequence encodes CAWTTGLAGDNEQFF. V gene TRBV30 combines with J gene TRBJ2-1, with 11 positions matching TRBD2. V lost 4 bases and J lost 5; bases outside the gene matches: 7. This CDR3 region has 15 residues. Germline-derived CDR1 and CDR2 are GTSNPN and SVGIG (reference sequence).

The V call is TRBV11-1, the J call TRBJ2-7; 14 bases match TRBD2. Germline loops: CDR1 SGHAT, CDR2 FQDESV (reference sequence). The CDR3 consists of 13 residues. The ends lost 4 bases at V and 12 bases at J; junction bases unmatched: 5. CDR3 sequence: CASSSGLAGDWYF. Here the CDR3 DNA reads TGTGCCAGCAGCTCGGGACTAGCGGGGGATTGGTACTTC.

The CDR3 sequence is CASRAGLTVEKLFF. DNA of the CDR3: TGTGCCAGCAGGGCGGGGCTTACAGTGGAAAAACTGTTTTTT. V and J are TRBV2 and TRBJ1-4; D possibly corresponds to TRBD1 (5 bases). The V gene lost 6 bases and the J gene lost 8 bases, with 16 bases spanning the gap. This CDR3 spans 14 amino acids. CDR1 and CDR2 (germline): SNHLY, FYNNEI.

The V and J genes are TRBV6-5 and TRBJ1-1; D might be TRBD1 (5 bases). The V end was cut by 6 bases, the J end by 7 bases, with 9 bases between. The CDR3 totals 11 residues. Germline values: CDR1 MNHEY, CDR2 SVGAGI. CDR3 sequence (DNA): TGTGCCAGCAGCCACGGGGGTGAAGCTTTCTTT. This translates into CASSHGGEAFF.